The 4 T cell receptor beta chains below all came from one sample that was sequenced in a study of cytomegalovirus exposure and HLA in healthy donors. This PCR relied on a set of 60 Vbeta primers and 13 Jbeta primers. Sequencing was performed with immunoSEQ multiplex PCR; in TCRdb, only in-frame clones are kept and a portion is missing. The table has 89,000 or so clones, roughly 86% seen once; the top ten hold roughly 5.3%. Sequenced sample: PBMCs. The source is a woman younger than 35 in good health and CMV-seropositive.

The chain combines TRBV28 with TRBJ1-4; TRBD1 aligns across 8 bases. CDR1 is MDHEN, CDR2 SYDVKM, per germline. Germline trimming cut 1 base from V and 8 bases from J; bases unmatched to any gene: 6. The CDR3 is 15 amino acids. CDR3 coding DNA: TGTGCCAGCAGTTTATCTGGACAGGGAAGAGAAAAACTGTTTTTT. Translation gives CASSLSGQGREKLFF.

The chain links TRBV18 to TRBJ2-3, with TRBD1 matching over 9 bases. With V trimmed by 2 bases and J by 0 bases, 6 bases remained unmatched. The CDR3 has 17 residues. The V gene's germline CDR1 is KGHSH and CDR2 LQKENI. The CDR3 DNA reads as TGTGCCAGCTCACCAACGACAGGGGGGTCGAGCACAGATACGCAGTATTTT. Translated: CASSPTTGGSSTDTQYF.

This clone has only a few counts. This chain uses TRBV6-6 with TRBJ1-4; 10 bases are a match to TRBD1. The CDR3 totals 14 residues. With V trimmed by 5 bases and J by 7 bases, 4 bases remained unmatched. Germline V lookup: CDR1 MNHNY, CDR2 SVGAGI (reference sequence). The CDR3 spells CASSDDRGREKLFF. The CDR3 bases are TGTGCCAGCAGTGACGACAGGGGGCGTGAAAAACTGTTTTTT.

The chain is built from TRBV5-4 and TRBJ1-2, with 8 bases aligning to TRBD1. The V gene end was trimmed by 4 bases and the J gene end by 8 bases; junction bases not matched to a gene: 13. The CDR3 runs 15 residues. Germline V gene data show CDR1 as SGHNT and CDR2 as YYREEE (reference sequence). CDR3 residues: CASSERTGWNAGYTF. CDR3 DNA: TGTGCCAGCAGCGAACGGACAGGGTGGAATGCGGGCTACACCTTC.